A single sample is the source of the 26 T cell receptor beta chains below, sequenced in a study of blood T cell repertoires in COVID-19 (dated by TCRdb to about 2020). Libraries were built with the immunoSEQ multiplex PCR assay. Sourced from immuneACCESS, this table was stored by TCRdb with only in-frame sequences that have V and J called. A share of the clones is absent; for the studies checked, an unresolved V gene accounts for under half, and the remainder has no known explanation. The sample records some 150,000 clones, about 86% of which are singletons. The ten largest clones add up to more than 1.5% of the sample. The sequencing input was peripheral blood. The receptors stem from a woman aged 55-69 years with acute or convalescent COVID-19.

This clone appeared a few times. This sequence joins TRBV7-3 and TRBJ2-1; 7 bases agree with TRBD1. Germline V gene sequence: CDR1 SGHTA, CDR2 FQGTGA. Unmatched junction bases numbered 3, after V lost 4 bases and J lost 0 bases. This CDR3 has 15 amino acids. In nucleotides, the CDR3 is TGTGCCAGCAGCTCGACAGGGAGCTCCTACAATGAGCAGTTCTTC. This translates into CASSSTGSSYNEQFF.

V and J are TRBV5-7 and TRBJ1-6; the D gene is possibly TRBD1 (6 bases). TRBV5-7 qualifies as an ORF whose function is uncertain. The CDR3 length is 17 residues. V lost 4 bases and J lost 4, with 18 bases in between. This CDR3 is CASSPNSDRIYNSPLHF. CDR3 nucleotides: TGTGCCAGCAGCCCTAACTCGGACAGAATATATAATTCACCCCTCCACTTT.

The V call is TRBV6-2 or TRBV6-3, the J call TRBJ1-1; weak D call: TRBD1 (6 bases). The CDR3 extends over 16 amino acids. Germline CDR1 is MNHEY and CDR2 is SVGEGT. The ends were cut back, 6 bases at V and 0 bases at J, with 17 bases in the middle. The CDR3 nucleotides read TGTGCCAGCAGCTTTTTCCGGACAGAAATGAACACTGAAGCTTTCTTT. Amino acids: CASSFFRTEMNTEAFF.

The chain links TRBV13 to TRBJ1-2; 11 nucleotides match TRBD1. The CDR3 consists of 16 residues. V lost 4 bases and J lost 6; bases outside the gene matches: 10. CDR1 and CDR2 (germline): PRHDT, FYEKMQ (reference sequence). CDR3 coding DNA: TGTGCCAGCAGCTATCGAGCTCCGGGACAGGGGGATGGCTACACCTTC. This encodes CASSYRAPGQGDGYTF.

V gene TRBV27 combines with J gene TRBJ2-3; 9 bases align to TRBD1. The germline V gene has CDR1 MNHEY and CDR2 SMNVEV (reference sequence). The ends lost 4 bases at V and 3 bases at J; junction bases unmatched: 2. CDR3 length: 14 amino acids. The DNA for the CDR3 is TGTGCCAGCAGTTGGGGGACAGGGACAGATACGCAGTATTTT. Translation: CASSWGTGTDTQYF.

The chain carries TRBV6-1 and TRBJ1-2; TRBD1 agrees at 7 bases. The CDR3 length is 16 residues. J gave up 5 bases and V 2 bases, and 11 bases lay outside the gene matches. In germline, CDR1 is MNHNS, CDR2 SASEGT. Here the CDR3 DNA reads TGTGCCAGCAGTGAACCGGGACAGCAGATTAGATATGGCTACACCTTC. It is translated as CASSEPGQQIRYGYTF.

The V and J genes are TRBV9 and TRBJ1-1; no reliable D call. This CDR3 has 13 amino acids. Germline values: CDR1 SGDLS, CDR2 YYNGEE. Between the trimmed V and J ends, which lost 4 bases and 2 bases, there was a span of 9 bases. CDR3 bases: TGTGCCAGCAGCTCACTGGTTAACACTGAAGCTTTCTTT. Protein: CASSSLVNTEAFF.

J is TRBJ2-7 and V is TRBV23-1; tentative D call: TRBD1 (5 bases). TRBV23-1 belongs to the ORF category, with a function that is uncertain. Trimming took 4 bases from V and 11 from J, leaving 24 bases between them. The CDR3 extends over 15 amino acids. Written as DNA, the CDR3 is TGCGCCAGCAGTCCTTACAAGGGGTCCTCTGATCTGGAGTACTTC. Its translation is CASSPYKGSSDLEYF.

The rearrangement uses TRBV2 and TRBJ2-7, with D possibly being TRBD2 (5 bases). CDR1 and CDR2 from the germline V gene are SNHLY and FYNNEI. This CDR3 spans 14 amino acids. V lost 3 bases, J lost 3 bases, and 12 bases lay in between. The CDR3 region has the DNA TGTGCCAGCAGTGAGGGTCCGGGAAACTACGAGCAGTACTTC. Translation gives CASSEGPGNYEQYF.

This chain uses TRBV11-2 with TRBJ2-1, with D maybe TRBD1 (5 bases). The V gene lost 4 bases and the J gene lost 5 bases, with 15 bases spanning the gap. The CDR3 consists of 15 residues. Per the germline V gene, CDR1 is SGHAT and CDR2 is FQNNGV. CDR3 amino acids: CASSSYRQNNNEQFF. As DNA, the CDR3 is TGTGCCAGCAGCTCCTACAGACAGAATAACAATGAGCAGTTCTTC.

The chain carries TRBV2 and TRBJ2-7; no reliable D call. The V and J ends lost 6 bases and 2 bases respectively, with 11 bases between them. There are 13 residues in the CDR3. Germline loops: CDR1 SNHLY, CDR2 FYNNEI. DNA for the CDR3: TGTGCCAGCAGCAACGCAGGAACCTACGAGCAGTACTTC. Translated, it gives CASSNAGTYEQYF.

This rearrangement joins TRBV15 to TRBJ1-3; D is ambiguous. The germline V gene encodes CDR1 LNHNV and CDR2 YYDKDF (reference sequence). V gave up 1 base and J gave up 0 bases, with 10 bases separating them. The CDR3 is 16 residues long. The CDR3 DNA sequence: TGTGCCACCAGCAGAGGAGACGGAGTCTCTGGAAACACCATATATTTT. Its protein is CATSRGDGVSGNTIYF.

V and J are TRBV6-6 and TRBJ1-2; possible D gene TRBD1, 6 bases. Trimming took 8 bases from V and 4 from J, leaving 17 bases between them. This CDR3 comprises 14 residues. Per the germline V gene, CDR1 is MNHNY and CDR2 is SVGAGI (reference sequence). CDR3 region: CASLWTAEGYGYTF. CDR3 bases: TGTGCCAGCTTATGGACAGCCGAAGGCTATGGCTACACCTTC.

CDR3 nucleotides: TGTGCCAGCAGCTTGTGGGGGGCAACTAATGAAAAACTGTTTTTT. It is translated as CASSLWGATNEKLFF. The chain uses TRBV5-5 and TRBJ1-4, with D perhaps matching TRBD1 (5 bases). The CDR3 is made up of 15 amino acids. Germline lookup yields CDR1 SGHKS and CDR2 YYEKEE (reference sequence). V was trimmed by 1 base and J by 0 bases, leaving 7 bases between them.

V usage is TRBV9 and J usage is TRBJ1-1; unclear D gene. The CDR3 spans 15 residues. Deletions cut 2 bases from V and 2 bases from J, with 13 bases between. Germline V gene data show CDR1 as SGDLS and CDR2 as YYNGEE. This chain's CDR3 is CASSVREFPNTEAFF. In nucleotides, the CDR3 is TGTGCCAGCAGCGTTCGAGAGTTTCCTAACACTGAAGCTTTCTTT.

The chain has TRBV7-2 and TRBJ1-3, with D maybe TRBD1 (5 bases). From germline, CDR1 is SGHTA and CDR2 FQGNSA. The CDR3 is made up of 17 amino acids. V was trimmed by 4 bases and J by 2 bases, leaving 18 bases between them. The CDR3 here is CASSSTVWGSTGNTIYF. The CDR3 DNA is TGTGCCAGCAGCTCGACAGTGTGGGGTTCGACTGGAAACACCATATATTTT.

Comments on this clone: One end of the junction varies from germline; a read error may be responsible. The DNA for the CDR3 is TGTGCTAGCAGCTTAGCGCCGTTGAGCCCCCCTAGCACAGATACGCAGTATTTT. Encoded protein: CASSLAPLSPPSTDTQYF. The genes are TRBV7-7 and TRBJ2-3, with D maybe TRBD2 (5 bases). The CDR3 has 18 amino acids. CDR1 is SSHAT and CDR2 is FNYEAQ in the germline V gene (reference sequence). Full variable domain (outside the CDR3, taken from reference TRBV7-7 and TRBJ2-3): GAGVSQSPRYKVTKRGQDVTLRCDPISSHATLYWYQQALGQGPEFLTYFNYEAQPDKSGLPSDRFSAERPEGSISTLTIQRTEQRDSAMYRCASSLAPLSPPSTDTQYFGPGTRLTVL.

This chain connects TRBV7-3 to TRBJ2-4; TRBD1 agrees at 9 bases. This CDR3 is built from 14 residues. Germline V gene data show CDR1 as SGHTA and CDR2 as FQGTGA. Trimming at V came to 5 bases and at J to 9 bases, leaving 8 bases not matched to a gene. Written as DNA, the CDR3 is TGTGCCAGCAGCCTGGGACAGGGAAGGGGCATTCAGTACTTC. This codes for CASSLGQGRGIQYF. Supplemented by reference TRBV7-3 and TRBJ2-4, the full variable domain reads GAGVSQTPSNKVTEKGKYVELRCDPISGHTALYWYRQSLGQGPEFLIYFQGTGAADDSGLPNDRFFAVRPEGSVSTLKIQRTERGDSAVYLCASSLGQGRGIQYFGAGTRLSVL.

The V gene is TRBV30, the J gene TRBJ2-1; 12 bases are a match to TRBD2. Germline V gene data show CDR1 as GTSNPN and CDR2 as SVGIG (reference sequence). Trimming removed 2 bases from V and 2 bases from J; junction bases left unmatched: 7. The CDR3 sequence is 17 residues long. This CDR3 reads CAWSLVSSGGAYNEQFF. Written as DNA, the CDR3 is TGTGCCTGGAGTTTGGTGTCTAGCGGGGGGGCCTACAATGAGCAGTTCTTC.

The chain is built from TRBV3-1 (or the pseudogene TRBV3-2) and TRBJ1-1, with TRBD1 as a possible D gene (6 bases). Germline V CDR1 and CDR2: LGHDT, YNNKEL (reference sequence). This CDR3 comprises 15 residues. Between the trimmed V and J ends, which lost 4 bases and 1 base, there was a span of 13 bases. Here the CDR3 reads CASSLAGTSNTEAFF. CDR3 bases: TGTGCCAGCAGCCTAGCCGGGACATCGAACACTGAAGCTTTCTTT.

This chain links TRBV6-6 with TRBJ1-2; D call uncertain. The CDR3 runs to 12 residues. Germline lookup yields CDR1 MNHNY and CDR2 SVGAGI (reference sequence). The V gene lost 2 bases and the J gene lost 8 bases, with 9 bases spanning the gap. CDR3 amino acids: CASSYRVGGYTF. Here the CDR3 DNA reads TGTGCCAGCAGTTACCGGGTTGGCGGCTACACCTTC.

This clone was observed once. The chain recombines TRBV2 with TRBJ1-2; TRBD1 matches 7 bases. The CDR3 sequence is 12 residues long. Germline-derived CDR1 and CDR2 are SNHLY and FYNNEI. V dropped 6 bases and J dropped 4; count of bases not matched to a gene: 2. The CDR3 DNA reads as TGTGCCAGCAGCACAGGGGCCTATGGCTACACCTTC. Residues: CASSTGAYGYTF.

DNA for the CDR3: TGTGCCAGCACCGGGTTCACAGATACGCAGTATTTT. Protein: CASTGFTDTQYF. The V gene is TRBV9, the J gene TRBJ2-3; D not resolved. The CDR3 is made up of 12 amino acids. The V end lost 6 bases, the J end lost 2 bases, and 7 bases lay between the germline ends. Germline CDR1 is SGDLS and CDR2 is YYNGEE.

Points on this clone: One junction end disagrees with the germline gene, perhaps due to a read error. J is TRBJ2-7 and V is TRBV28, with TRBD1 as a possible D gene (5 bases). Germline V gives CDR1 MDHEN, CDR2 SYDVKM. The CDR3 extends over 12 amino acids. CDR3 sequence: CASTTGSYGQYF. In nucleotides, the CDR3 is TGTGCCAGCACTACAGGCTCCTACGGGCAGTACTTC.

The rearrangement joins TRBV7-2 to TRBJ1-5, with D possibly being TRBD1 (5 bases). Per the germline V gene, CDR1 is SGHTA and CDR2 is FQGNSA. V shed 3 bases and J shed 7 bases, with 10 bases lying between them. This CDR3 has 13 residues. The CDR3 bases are TGTGCCAGCAGCTTCCAGGGAGGGCAGCCCCAGCATTTT. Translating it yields CASSFQGGQPQHF.

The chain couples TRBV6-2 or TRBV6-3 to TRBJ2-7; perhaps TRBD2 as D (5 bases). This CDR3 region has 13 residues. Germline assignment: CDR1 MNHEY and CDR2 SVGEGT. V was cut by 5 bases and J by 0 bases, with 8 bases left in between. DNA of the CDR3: TGTGCCAGCAGTCCCGGGATCTCCTACGAGCAGTACTTC. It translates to CASSPGISYEQYF.